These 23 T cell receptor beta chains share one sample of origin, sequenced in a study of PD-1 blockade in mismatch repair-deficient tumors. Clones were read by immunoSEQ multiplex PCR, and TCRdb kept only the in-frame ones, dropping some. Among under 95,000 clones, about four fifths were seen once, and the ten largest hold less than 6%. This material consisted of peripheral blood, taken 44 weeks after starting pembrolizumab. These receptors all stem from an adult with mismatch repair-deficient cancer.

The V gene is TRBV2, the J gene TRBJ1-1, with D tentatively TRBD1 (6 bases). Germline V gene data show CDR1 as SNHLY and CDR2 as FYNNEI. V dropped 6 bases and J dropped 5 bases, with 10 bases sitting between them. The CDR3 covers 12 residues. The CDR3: CASSHRETEAFF. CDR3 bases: TGTGCCAGCAGCCACAGGGAGACTGAAGCTTTCTTT.

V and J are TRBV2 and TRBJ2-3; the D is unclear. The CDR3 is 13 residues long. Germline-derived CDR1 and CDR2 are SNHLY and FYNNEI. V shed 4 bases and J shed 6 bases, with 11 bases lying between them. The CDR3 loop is CASSVQHGDTQYF. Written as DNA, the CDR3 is TGTGCCAGCAGTGTTCAGCATGGGGATACGCAGTATTTT. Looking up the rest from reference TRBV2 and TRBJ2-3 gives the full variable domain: EPEVTQTPSHQVTQMGQEVILRCVPISNHLYFYWYRQILGQKVEFLVSFYNNEISEKSEIFDDQFSVERPDGSNFTLKIRSTKLEDSAMYFCASSVQHGDTQYFGPGTRLTVL.

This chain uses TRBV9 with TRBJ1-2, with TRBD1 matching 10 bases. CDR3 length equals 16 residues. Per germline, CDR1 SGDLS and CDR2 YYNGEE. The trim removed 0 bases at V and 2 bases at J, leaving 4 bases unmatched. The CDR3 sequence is CASSVGPGQGNYGYTF. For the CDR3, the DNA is TGTGCCAGCAGCGTAGGGCCGGGACAGGGGAACTATGGCTACACCTTC.

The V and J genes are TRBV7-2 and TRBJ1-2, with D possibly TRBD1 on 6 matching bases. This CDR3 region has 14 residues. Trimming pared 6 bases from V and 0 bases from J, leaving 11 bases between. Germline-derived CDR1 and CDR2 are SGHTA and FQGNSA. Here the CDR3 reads CASRVGGTNYGYTF. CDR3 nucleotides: TGTGCCAGCAGGGTAGGGGGTACTAACTATGGCTACACCTTC. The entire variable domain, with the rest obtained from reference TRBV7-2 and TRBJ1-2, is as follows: GAGVSQSPSNKVTEKGKDVELRCDPISGHTALYWYRQSLGQGLEFLIYFQGNSAPDKSGLPSDRFSAERTGGSVSTLTIQRTQQEDSAVYLCASRVGGTNYGYTFGSGTRLTVV.

CDR3 region: CASSLGPGGHGQYF. As DNA, the CDR3 is TGCGCCAGCAGCCTAGGACCAGGGGGCCACGGGCAGTACTTC. The chain combines TRBV5-1 with TRBJ2-7, with 8 positions matching TRBD1. CDR1 is SGHRS and CDR2 is YFSETQ in the germline V gene. Germline trimming cut 4 bases from V and 9 bases from J; bases unmatched to any gene: 12. The CDR3 is 14 residues long.

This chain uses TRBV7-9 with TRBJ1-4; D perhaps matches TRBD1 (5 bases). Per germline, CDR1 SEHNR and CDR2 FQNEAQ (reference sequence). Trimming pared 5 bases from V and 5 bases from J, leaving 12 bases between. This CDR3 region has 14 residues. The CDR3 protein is CASSAGRENEKLFF. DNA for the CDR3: TGTGCCAGCAGCGCGGGACGGGAAAATGAAAAACTGTTTTTT.

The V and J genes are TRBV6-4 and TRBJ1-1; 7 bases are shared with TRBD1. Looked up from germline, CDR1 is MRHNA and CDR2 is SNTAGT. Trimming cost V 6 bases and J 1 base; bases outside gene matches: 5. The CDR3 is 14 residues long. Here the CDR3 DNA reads TGTGCCAGCAGAAACAGGGGTACGAACACTGAAGCTTTCTTT. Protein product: CASRNRGTNTEAFF.

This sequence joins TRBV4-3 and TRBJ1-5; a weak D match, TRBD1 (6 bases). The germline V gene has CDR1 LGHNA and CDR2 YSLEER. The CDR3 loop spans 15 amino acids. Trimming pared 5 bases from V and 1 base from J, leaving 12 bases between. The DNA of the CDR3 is TGCGCCAGCAGCGACGTTACAGGGAGCAATCAGCCCCAGCATTTT. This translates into CASSDVTGSNQPQHF.

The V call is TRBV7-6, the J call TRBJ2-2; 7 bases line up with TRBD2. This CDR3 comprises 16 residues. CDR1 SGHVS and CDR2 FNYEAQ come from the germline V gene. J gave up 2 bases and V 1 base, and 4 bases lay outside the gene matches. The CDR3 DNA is TGTGCCAGCAGCTTAGGGAGGGAGGGTAACACCGGGGAGCTGTTTTTT. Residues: CASSLGREGNTGELFF. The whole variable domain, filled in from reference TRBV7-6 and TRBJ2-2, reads GAGVSQSPRYKVTKRGQDVALRCDPISGHVSLYWYRQALGQGPEFLTYFNYEAQQDKSGLPNDRFSAERPEGSISTLTIQRTEQRDSAMYRCASSLGREGNTGELFFGEGSRLTVL.

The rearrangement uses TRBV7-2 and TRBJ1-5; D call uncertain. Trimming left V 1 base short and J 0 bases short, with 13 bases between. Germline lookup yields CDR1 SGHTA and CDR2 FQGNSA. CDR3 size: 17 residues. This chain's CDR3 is CASSLGGWEHSNQPQHF. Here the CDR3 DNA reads TGTGCCAGCAGCTTAGGAGGCTGGGAACATAGCAATCAGCCCCAGCATTTT.

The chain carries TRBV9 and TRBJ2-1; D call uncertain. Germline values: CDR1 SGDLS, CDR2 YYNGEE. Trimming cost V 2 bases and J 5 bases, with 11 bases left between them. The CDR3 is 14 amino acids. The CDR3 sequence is CASSVPHSNNEQFF. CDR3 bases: TGTGCCAGCAGCGTCCCTCACAGTAACAATGAGCAGTTCTTC.

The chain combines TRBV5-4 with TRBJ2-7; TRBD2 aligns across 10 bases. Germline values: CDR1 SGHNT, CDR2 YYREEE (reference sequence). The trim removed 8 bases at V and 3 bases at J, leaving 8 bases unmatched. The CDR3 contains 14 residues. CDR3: CASSLVAGGYEQYF. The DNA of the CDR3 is TGTGCCAGTAGCCTCGTAGCGGGAGGCTACGAGCAGTACTTC.

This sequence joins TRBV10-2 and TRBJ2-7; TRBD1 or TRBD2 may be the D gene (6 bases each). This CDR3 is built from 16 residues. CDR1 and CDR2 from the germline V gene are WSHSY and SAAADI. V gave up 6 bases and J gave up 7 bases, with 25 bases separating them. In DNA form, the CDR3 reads TGCGCCAGCAGGAAACAAGGGGGGAACCCTCCGGGGGAGCAGTACTTC. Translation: CASRKQGGNPPGEQYF.

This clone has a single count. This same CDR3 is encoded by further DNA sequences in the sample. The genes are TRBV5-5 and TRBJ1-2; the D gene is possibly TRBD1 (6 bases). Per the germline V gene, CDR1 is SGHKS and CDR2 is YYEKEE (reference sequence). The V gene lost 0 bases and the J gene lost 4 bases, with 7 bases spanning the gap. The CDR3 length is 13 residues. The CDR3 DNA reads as TGTGCCAGCAGCTTGGAACAGGGCTATGGCTACACCTTC. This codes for CASSLEQGYGYTF.

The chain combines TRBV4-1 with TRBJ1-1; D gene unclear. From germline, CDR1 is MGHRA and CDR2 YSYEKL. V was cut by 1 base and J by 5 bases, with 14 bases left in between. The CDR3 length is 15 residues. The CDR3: CASSQVGVMGTEAFF. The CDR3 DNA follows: TGCGCCAGCAGCCAAGTCGGGGTTATGGGGACTGAAGCTTTCTTT.

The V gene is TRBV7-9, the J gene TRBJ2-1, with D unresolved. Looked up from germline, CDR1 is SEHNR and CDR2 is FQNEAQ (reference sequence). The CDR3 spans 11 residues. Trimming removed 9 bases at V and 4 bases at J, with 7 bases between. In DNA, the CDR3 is TGTGCCAGTGGACCTTACAATGAGCAGTTCTTC. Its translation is CASGPYNEQFF.

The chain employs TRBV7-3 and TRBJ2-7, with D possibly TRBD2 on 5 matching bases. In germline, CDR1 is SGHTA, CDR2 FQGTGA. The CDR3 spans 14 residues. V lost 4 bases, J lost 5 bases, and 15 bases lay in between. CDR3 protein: CASSSSSGFHEQYF. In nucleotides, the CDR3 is TGTGCCAGCAGCTCATCCAGCGGATTCCACGAGCAGTACTTC.

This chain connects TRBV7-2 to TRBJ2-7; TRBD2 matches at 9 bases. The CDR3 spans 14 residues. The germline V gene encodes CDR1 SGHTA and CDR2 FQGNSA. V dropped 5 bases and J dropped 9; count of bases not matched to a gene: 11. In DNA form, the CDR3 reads TGTGCCAGCAGCCAAGGGACTAGCTCGAGGGGGCAGTACTTC. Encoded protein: CASSQGTSSRGQYF.

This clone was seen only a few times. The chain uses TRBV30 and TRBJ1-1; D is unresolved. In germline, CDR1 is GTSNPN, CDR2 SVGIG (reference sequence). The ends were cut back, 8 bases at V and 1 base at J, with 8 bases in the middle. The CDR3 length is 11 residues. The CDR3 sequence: CAGERNTEAFF. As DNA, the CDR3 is TGTGCCGGAGAAAGGAACACTGAAGCTTTCTTT.

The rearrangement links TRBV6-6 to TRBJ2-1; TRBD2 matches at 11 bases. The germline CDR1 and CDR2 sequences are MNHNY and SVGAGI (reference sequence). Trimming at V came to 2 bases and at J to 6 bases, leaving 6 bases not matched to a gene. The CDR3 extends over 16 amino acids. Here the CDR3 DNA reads TGTGCCAGCAGTTACCCACCGGGACTAGCGGCCAATGAGCAGTTCTTC. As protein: CASSYPPGLAANEQFF.

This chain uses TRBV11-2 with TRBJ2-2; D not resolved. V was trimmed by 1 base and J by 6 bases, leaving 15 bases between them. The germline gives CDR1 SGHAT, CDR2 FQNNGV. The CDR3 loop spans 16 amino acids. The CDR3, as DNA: TGTGCCAGCAGCTTAGTTCGGCCAAAAAACTCCGGGGAGCTGTTTTTT. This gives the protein CASSLVRPKNSGELFF.

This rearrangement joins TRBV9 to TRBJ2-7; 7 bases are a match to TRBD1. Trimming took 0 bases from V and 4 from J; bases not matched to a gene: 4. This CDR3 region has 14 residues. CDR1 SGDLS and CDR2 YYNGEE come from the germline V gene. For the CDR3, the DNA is TGTGCCAGCAGCGTAGGGGACAGCGCATACGAGCAGTACTTC. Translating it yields CASSVGDSAYEQYF.

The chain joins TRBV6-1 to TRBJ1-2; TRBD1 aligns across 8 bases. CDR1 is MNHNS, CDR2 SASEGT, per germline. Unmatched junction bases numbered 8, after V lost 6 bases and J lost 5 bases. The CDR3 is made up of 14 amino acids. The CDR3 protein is CASSEDRAPYGYTF. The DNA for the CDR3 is TGTGCCAGCAGCGAGGACAGGGCGCCTTATGGCTACACCTTC.